The 21 T cell receptor beta chains below were found in one sample sequenced in a study of shared clonotypes between healthy human individuals. Using immunoSEQ multiplex PCR, the repertoire was profiled, and TCRdb retains in-frame clones only, with some absent. The sample consists of some 1.5 million clones, approximately 98% of them appearing once. Sequences were obtained from naive CD4+ T cells sorted from blood. The subset denotes: CD45RA+ positively selected. The receptors were gathered from a man aged 25-40 years in good health.

CDR3 sequence (DNA): TGTGCCAGCAGTTCCGGGACTAGCGGGAGTGCTTTCTGGGAGACCCAGTACTTC. It encodes CASSSGTSGSAFWETQYF. This sequence joins TRBV28 and TRBJ2-5, with 14 nucleotides matching TRBD2. Germline V lookup: CDR1 MDHEN, CDR2 SYDVKM. The V gene end was trimmed by 4 bases and the J gene end by 5 bases; junction bases not matched to a gene: 12. The CDR3 runs to 18 residues.

The chain recombines TRBV30 with TRBJ2-1, with D perhaps matching TRBD1 (5 bases). With 2 bases removed from V and 10 bases from J, the gap between germline ends came to 15 bases. The CDR3 consists of 13 residues. Germline V gene lookup returns CDR1 GTSNPN and CDR2 SVGIG (reference sequence). The DNA for the CDR3 is TGTGCCTGGAGTCCTACCCTGAAGGGGGAGCAGTTCTTC. This codes for CAWSPTLKGEQFF.

The chain is built from TRBV7-9 and TRBJ2-1, with TRBD2 identical over 14 bases. CDR1 and CDR2 (germline): SEHNR, FQNEAQ (reference sequence). This CDR3 comprises 17 residues. J gave up 4 bases and V 1 base, and 3 bases lay outside the gene matches. The CDR3 sequence is CASSLERLAGGYNEQFF. CDR3 DNA: TGTGCCAGCAGCTTAGAAAGACTAGCGGGAGGGTACAATGAGCAGTTCTTC.

V usage is TRBV27 and J usage is TRBJ2-5; 8 positions match TRBD1. Trimming cost V 6 bases and J 5 bases; bases outside gene matches: 11. The CDR3 totals 15 residues. Looked up from germline, CDR1 is MNHEY and CDR2 is SMNVEV (reference sequence). This chain's CDR3 is CASRPLPGQVETQYF. DNA for the CDR3: TGTGCCAGCAGACCTCTGCCGGGACAGGTGGAGACCCAGTACTTC.

The rearrangement links TRBV18 to TRBJ2-7, with TRBD2 matching 8 bases. There are 16 residues in the CDR3. Germline values: CDR1 KGHSH, CDR2 LQKENI. After removal of 3 bases from V and 1 base from J, the junction contained 8 bases not matched to a gene. This chain's CDR3 is CASSPWERELSYEQYF. The CDR3, as DNA: TGTGCCAGCTCACCTTGGGAGCGGGAGTTGTCCTACGAGCAGTACTTC.

This chain joins TRBV28 and TRBJ2-3; TRBD2 might be the D (5 bases). Germline V gene data show CDR1 as MDHEN and CDR2 as SYDVKM. This CDR3 spans 12 amino acids. Deletions cut 2 bases from V and 10 bases from J, with 10 bases between. The CDR3 protein is CASSLIARSQYF. In DNA form, the CDR3 reads TGTGCCAGCAGTTTAATAGCGAGATCGCAGTATTTT. Filled out from reference TRBV28 and TRBJ2-3, the complete variable domain reads DVKVTQSSRYLVKRTGEKVFLECVQDMDHENMFWYRQDPGLGLRLIYFSYDVKMKEKGDIPEGYSVSREKKERFSLILESASTNQTSMYLCASSLIARSQYFGPGTRLTVL.

DNA for the CDR3: TGCGCCAGCAGCTTCACGCACGGAAGCACAGATACGCAGTATTTT. It encodes CASSFTHGSTDTQYF. The chain is built from TRBV5-1 and TRBJ2-3; D is uncertain. Looked up from germline, CDR1 is SGHRS and CDR2 is YFSETQ. The CDR3 is 15 amino acids. The ends were cut back, 2 bases at V and 0 bases at J, with 10 bases in the middle. The full variable domain, completed using reference TRBV5-1 and TRBJ2-3, is KAGVTQTPRYLIKTRGQQVTLSCSPISGHRSVSWYQQTPGQGLQFLFEYFSETQRNKGNFPGRFSGRQFSNSRSEMNVSTLELGDSALYLCASSFTHGSTDTQYFGPGTRLTVL.

This chain connects TRBV18 to TRBJ2-1; 8 nucleotides align to TRBD2. From germline, CDR1 is KGHSH and CDR2 LQKENI. V was clipped by 1 base and J by 12 bases; unmatched bases: 17. The CDR3 has 17 residues. The CDR3 loop reads CASSPQRESYRPGGQFF. The CDR3 DNA reads TGTGCCAGCTCACCACAGCGGGAGTCTTACCGTCCGGGGGGGCAGTTCTTC.

The V call is TRBV10-2, the J call TRBJ2-3; 13 bases map to TRBD2. There are 16 residues in the CDR3. J was trimmed by 3 bases and V by 5 bases; bases with no gene match: 5. Per germline, CDR1 WSHSY and CDR2 SAAADI. The CDR3 coding sequence is TGCGCCAGCAGTCAGGGACTAGCGGGAAGAACAGATACGCAGTATTTT. Translating it yields CASSQGLAGRTDTQYF.

The table lists this clone with a count of one. This rearrangement joins TRBV9 to TRBJ2-5; D is possibly TRBD1 or TRBD2 (5 bases each). The tail of the sequence fits TRBJ2-7 better, so the J call may be wrong. CDR1 and CDR2 from the germline V gene are SGDLS and YYNGEE. The CDR3 sequence is 14 residues long. DNA for the CDR3: TGTGCCAGCAGCGTTGGGGACCGGAGCTACGAGCAGTACTTC. This gives the protein CASSVGDRSYEQYF.

The V gene is TRBV7-6, the J gene TRBJ2-1, with TRBD2 as a possible D gene (6 bases). There are 16 residues in the CDR3. CDR1 is SGHVS, CDR2 FNYEAQ, per germline. The V gene lost 5 bases and the J gene lost 6 bases, with 20 bases spanning the gap. The CDR3 here is CASSVLGGRPSNEQFF. CDR3 bases: TGTGCCAGCAGCGTCCTAGGTGGGAGGCCTTCCAATGAGCAGTTCTTC.

V is TRBV9 and J is TRBJ2-1, with TRBD2 identical over 7 bases. Germline V gives CDR1 SGDLS, CDR2 YYNGEE. V was pared by 5 bases and J by 4 bases, with 12 bases of the junction left unmatched. This CDR3 contains 16 residues. DNA of the CDR3: TGTGCCAGCAGTCAAACCGCAAGCGGGGAATACAATGAGCAGTTCTTC. Translated: CASSQTASGEYNEQFF.

This clone appeared once. The rearrangement joins TRBV4-1 to TRBJ2-1, with TRBD1 as a possible D gene (5 bases). CDR3 length equals 15 residues. Trimming took off 1 base at V and 3 bases at J, with 10 bases between the two ends. Germline CDR1 and CDR2: MGHRA and YSYEKL. The CDR3 DNA reads as TGCGCCAGCAGCCAAGGTCAGGGTTACTACAATGAGCAGTTCTTC. Encoded protein: CASSQGQGYYNEQFF.

The chain recombines TRBV11-2 with TRBJ2-1; no definite D call. V shed 0 bases and J shed 3 bases, with 18 bases lying between them. CDR1 and CDR2 (germline): SGHAT, FQNNGV. The CDR3 contains 18 residues. The CDR3 coding sequence is TGTGCCAGCAGCTTAGATCGTAACGGCCTCTACTACTACAATGAGCAGTTCTTC. As protein: CASSLDRNGLYYYNEQFF.

The chain employs TRBV10-3 and TRBJ2-3; TRBD1 agrees at 9 bases. Germline values: CDR1 ENHRY, CDR2 SYGVKD. This CDR3 is built from 15 residues. With V trimmed by 2 bases and J by 2 bases, 2 bases remained unmatched. CDR3: CAISEGTGHTDTQYF. DNA for the CDR3: TGTGCCATCAGTGAGGGGACAGGGCACACAGATACGCAGTATTTT.

The chain joins TRBV29-1 to TRBJ2-5; TRBD1 or TRBD2 may be the D gene (6 bases each). The V end lost 7 bases, the J end lost 4 bases, and 16 bases lay between the germline ends. Germline values: CDR1 SQVTM, CDR2 ANQGSEA. The CDR3 sequence is 13 residues long. CDR3 in DNA: TGCAGCGCCACAAAGGGGGGAATAGAGACCCAGTACTTC. Its protein is CSATKGGIETQYF.

The gene calls are TRBV7-2 and TRBJ2-3; D unclear. The CDR3 extends over 13 amino acids. CDR1 is SGHTA, CDR2 FQGNSA, per germline. V was shortened by 1 base and J by 2 bases, with 4 bases between the two germline ends. In nucleotides, the CDR3 is TGTGCCAGCAGCTTAGGGTACACAGATACGCAGTATTTT. It is translated as CASSLGYTDTQYF.

The chain has TRBV11-2 and TRBJ1-5; TRBD1 is a possible D gene (6 bases). Per germline, CDR1 SGHAT and CDR2 FQNNGV. This CDR3 has 17 amino acids. V was shortened by 5 bases and J by 6 bases, with 23 bases between the two germline ends. CDR3: CASSRGGGVDLGQPQHF. CDR3 coding DNA: TGTGCCAGCAGCCGCGGGGGGGGCGTTGATTTGGGTCAGCCCCAGCATTTT.

This sequence joins TRBV5-1 and TRBJ1-1, with D maybe TRBD1 (6 bases). The germline V gene has CDR1 SGHRS and CDR2 YFSETQ. The CDR3 contains 15 residues. V was pared by 2 bases and J by 0 bases, with 11 bases between. The CDR3 nucleotides read TGCGCCAGCAGCTTAGGACAGTCCATGAACACTGAAGCTTTCTTT. Amino acids: CASSLGQSMNTEAFF.

The sample holds a few counts of this clone. J is TRBJ2-7 and V is TRBV4-1; D could derive from TRBD1 or TRBD2 (5 bases each). V was cut by 3 bases and J by 0 bases, with 15 bases left in between. This CDR3 contains 16 residues. Germline V CDR1 and CDR2: MGHRA, YSYEKL. CDR3 bases: TGCGCCAGCAGCCATAGGGACCAACATCCCTCCTACGAGCAGTACTTC. Translated, it gives CASSHRDQHPSYEQYF.

The chain uses TRBV11-2 and TRBJ2-1; unclear D gene. Trimming removed 2 bases at V and 9 bases at J, with 8 bases between. The CDR3 loop spans 12 amino acids. Germline loops: CDR1 SGHAT, CDR2 FQNNGV. The CDR3: CASSLRVGEQFF. CDR3 sequence (DNA): TGTGCCAGCAGCTTACGGGTGGGTGAGCAGTTCTTC.